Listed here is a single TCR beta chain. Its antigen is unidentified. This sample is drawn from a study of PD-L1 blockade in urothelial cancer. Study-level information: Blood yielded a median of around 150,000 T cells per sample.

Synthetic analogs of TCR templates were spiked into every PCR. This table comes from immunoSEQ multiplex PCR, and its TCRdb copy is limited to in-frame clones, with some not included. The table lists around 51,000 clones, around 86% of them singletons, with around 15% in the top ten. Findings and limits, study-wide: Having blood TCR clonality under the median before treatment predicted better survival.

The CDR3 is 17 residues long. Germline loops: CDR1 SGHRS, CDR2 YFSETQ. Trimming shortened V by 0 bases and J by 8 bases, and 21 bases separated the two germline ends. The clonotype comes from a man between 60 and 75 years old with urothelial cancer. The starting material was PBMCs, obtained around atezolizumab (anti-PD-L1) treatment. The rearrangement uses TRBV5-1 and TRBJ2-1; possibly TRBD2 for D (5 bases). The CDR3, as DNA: TGCGCCAGCAGCTTGGGAGTTTTGGTGGCTAGCTGGGATGAGCAGTTCTTC. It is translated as CASSLGVLVASWDEQFF.